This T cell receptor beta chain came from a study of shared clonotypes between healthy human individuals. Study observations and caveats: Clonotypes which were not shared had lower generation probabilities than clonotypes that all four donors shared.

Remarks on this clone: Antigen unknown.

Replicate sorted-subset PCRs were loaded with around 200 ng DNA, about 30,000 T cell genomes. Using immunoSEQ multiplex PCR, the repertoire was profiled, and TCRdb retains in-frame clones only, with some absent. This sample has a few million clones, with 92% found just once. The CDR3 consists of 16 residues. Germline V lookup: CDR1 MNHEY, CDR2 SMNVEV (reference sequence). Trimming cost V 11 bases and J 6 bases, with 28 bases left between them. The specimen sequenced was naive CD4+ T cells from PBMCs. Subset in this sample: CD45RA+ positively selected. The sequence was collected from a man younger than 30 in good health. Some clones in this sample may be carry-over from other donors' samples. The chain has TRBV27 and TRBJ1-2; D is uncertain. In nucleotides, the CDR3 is TGTGCCCTAGTATTCCGACCGTGGTCAATTAAGAATGGCTACACCTTC. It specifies CALVFRPWSIKNGYTF.